The TCR beta chain under discussion was sequenced for a study of blood T cell repertoires in COVID-19. TCRdb's copy holds only in-frame clones and misses some; the assay was immunoSEQ multiplex PCR. The data contain approximately 250,000 clones, about 85% of them singletons. This clone was recorded only once. CDR3 length: 13 residues. Germline CDR1 SGHNT, CDR2 YYREEE (reference sequence). V was clipped by 5 bases and J by 5 bases, with 13 bases between them. The source is a man aged 55 to 70 with acute or convalescent COVID-19. The genes are TRBV5-4 and TRBJ1-2, with D possibly matching TRBD1 (6 bases). The specimen sequenced was peripheral blood. The CDR3: CASRRGAGYGYTF. The CDR3 nucleotides read TGTGCCAGCAGGCGGGGGGCTGGGTATGGCTACACCTTC. Filled out from reference TRBV5-4 and TRBJ1-2, the complete variable domain reads ETGVTQSPTHLIKTRGQQVTLRCSSQSGHNTVSWYQQALGQGPQFIFQYYREEENGRGNFPPRFSGLQFPNYSSELNVNALELDDSALYLCASRRGAGYGYTFGSGTRLTVV.